This entry describes one T cell receptor beta chain. Its antigen is unknown. The data stem from a study of graft-versus-host responses after intestinal transplantation. Study summary: All recipients got anti-thymocyte globulin induction, then tacrolimus and steroids for approximately 3 years. Study outcomes and limitations: Where graft-donor T cell macrochimerism was present, patients had high graft-versus-host to host-versus-graft clonal ratios in allografts. Detection of GvH clones occurred in recipient marrow, and some had their first appearance in ileum or blood. Researchers found peak circulating GvH clone levels linked to early post-transplant HvG declines.

CDR3 size: 15 residues. V was trimmed by 5 bases and J by 0 bases, leaving 13 bases between them. The germline V gene encodes CDR1 SGHVS and CDR2 FQNEAQ. Assay used: immunoSEQ multiplex PCR; TCRdb lists only in-frame clones, some missing. The data hold around 33,000 clones, with around 94% observed a single time. This sequence originates from a human patient who received an intestinal transplant, so some T cells may come from the graft donor. The chain carries TRBV7-8 and TRBJ1-1, with D possibly being TRBD1 (5 bases). The sequencing here drew on PBMCs, taken 16 days after intestinal transplant. This chain's CDR3 is CASSQLIGVNTEAFF. CDR3 DNA: TGTGCCAGCAGCCAGCTCATAGGGGTGAACACTGAAGCTTTCTTT.